This T cell receptor beta chain appears in the sequencing data of a study of post-analysis software for immune sequencing data. Regarding the study as a whole: Significantly decreased normalized Chao1 diversity was recorded for multiple sclerosis patients relative to controls. TRBV5-6, TRBV5-1 and TRBV20-1 belonged to a set of about five TRBV segments that were more frequent in patients than controls. By F measure, strong co-clustering occurred among samples prepared in the same batch.

V lost 6 bases and J lost 2; bases outside the gene matches: 14. Germline V lookup: CDR1 SQVTM, CDR2 ANQGSEA. There are 17 residues in the CDR3. This clonotype appeared once. What it binds is unknown. Unique molecular identifiers had been added to the TCR beta cDNA libraries. Some 500,000 cDNA molecules were obtained per 1 to 10 million input T cells. TCRdb reanalysed the PCR reads using MiXCR and keeps one entry per CDR3 protein. The table shows 750,000 to 950,000 distinct CDR3 sequences, with 53% occurring only once. The sequence was obtained from a girl aged 5 to 17 with multiple sclerosis. The chain recombines TRBV29-1 with TRBJ2-1; 9 bases map to TRBD2. Sequenced material: blood. The CDR3 DNA follows: TGCAGCGTCCGCGGGGCGGGAGGGCCTCGCACCTACAATGAGCAGTTCTTC. Translated, it gives CSVRGAGGPRTYNEQFF.